What follows are 11 T cell receptor beta chains derived from one specimen sequenced in a study of blood T cell repertoires in COVID-19. This table comes from immunoSEQ multiplex PCR, and its TCRdb copy is limited to in-frame clones, with some not included. The sample includes roughly 330,000 clones, about four fifths seen only once; the top ten take about 1.2%. Sequencing used peripheral blood. The receptors were sampled from a woman in her forties or fifties with acute or convalescent COVID-19.

This chain links TRBV18 with TRBJ1-2, with 12 bases identical to TRBD1. CDR3 length: 15 residues. The V gene end was trimmed by 5 bases and the J gene end by 3 bases; junction bases not matched to a gene: 4. Germline CDR1 reads KGHSH; CDR2 reads LQKENI. This CDR3 reads CASSVGTGGDYGYTF. Here the CDR3 DNA reads TGTGCCAGCTCAGTTGGGACAGGGGGCGACTATGGCTACACCTTC.

The chain has TRBV7-9 and TRBJ1-3; 10 bases are a match to TRBD1. V lost 6 bases and J lost 1; bases outside the gene matches: 12. The length of the CDR3 is 18 residues. CDR1 is SEHNR and CDR2 is FQNEAQ in the germline V gene (reference sequence). The CDR3 spells CASSPRGQGSFSGNTIYF. CDR3 nucleotide sequence: TGTGCCAGCAGTCCTCGGGGACAGGGGAGTTTTTCTGGAAACACCATATATTTT.

The chain couples TRBV6-2 or TRBV6-3 to TRBJ1-5; the D is unclear. Looked up from germline, CDR1 is MNHEY and CDR2 is SVGEGT. This CDR3 has 15 residues. V lost 2 bases, J lost 3 bases, and 11 bases lay in between. In DNA form, the CDR3 reads TGTGCCAGCAGTTACAGCGGACCGAACAATCAGCCCCAGCATTTT. Its translation is CASSYSGPNNQPQHF.

The rearrangement links TRBV3-1 (or the pseudogene TRBV3-2) to TRBJ2-7; 7 nucleotides line up with TRBD1. The germline V gene encodes CDR1 LGHDT and CDR2 YNNKEL (reference sequence). The length of the CDR3 is 13 residues. With 3 bases clipped from V and 9 bases from J, the junction kept 8 bases outside the gene matches. For the CDR3, the DNA is TGTGCCAGCAGCCAGGAACGGGGACAGACGCAGTACTTC. Encoded protein: CASSQERGQTQYF.

This clone was counted a single time. The V gene is TRBV21-1, the J gene TRBJ1-1. TRBV21-1 is tagged as a pseudogene. The CDR3 sequence is 15 residues long. CDR3 protein: CASSPYLRMNTEAFF. The CDR3 DNA follows: TGTGCCAGCAGCCCCTACCTGCGGATGAACACTGAAGCTTTCTTT.

The V call is TRBV5-1, the J call TRBJ1-6; TRBD1 might be the D (5 bases). V was cut by 2 bases and J by 10 bases, with 16 bases left in between. CDR1 and CDR2 (germline): SGHRS, YFSETQ. This CDR3 has 15 residues. CDR3 protein: CASSFRRGGESPLHF. The CDR3, as DNA: TGCGCCAGCAGCTTTAGAAGGGGAGGGGAATCACCCCTCCACTTT.

The chain's CDR3 is CASSLTGDSNQPQHF. CDR3 in DNA: TGTGCCAGCTCCCTGACAGGGGATAGCAATCAGCCCCAGCATTTT. V usage is TRBV18 and J usage is TRBJ1-5, with TRBD1 identical over 8 bases. V lost 6 bases and J lost 0; bases outside the gene matches: 4. This CDR3 contains 15 residues. From germline, CDR1 is KGHSH and CDR2 LQKENI.

The CDR3 spells CASSIQAQAPQHF. Written as DNA, the CDR3 is TGTGCCAGTAGTATCCAGGCCCAGGCCCCCCAGCATTTT. The V gene is TRBV19, the J gene TRBJ1-5; D ambiguous. CDR1 and CDR2 from the germline V gene are LNHDA and SQIVND (reference sequence). The CDR3 is 13 amino acids. Trimming cost V 3 bases and J 10 bases, with 13 bases left between them.

The rearrangement uses TRBV15 and TRBJ2-1; weak D call: TRBD1 (6 bases). Germline lookup yields CDR1 LNHNV and CDR2 YYDKDF (reference sequence). The CDR3 contains 18 residues. The ends were cut back, 0 bases at V and 7 bases at J, with 22 bases in the middle. The CDR3 sequence is CATSRDNMVGGYLNEQFF. In DNA form, the CDR3 reads TGTGCCACCAGCAGAGATAATATGGTAGGGGGTTATCTGAATGAGCAGTTCTTC.

The V call is TRBV18, the J call TRBJ2-1; 10 bases are a match to TRBD2. The germline CDR1 and CDR2 sequences are KGHSH and LQKENI. This CDR3 spans 14 amino acids. Trimming at V came to 6 bases and at J to 5 bases, leaving 4 bases not matched to a gene. For the CDR3, the DNA is TGTGCCAGCTCCTCTAGCGGGGGTGACAATGAGCAGTTCTTC. Its protein is CASSSSGGDNEQFF.

The chain joins TRBV15 to TRBJ1-2; TRBD1 matches 8 bases. Germline trimming cut 4 bases from V and 3 bases from J; bases unmatched to any gene: 4. Germline V CDR1 and CDR2: LNHNV, YYDKDF (reference sequence). The CDR3 has 14 residues. CDR3 region: CATSIDRGDYGYTF. The CDR3 DNA is TGTGCCACCAGCATAGACAGGGGTGACTATGGCTACACCTTC.